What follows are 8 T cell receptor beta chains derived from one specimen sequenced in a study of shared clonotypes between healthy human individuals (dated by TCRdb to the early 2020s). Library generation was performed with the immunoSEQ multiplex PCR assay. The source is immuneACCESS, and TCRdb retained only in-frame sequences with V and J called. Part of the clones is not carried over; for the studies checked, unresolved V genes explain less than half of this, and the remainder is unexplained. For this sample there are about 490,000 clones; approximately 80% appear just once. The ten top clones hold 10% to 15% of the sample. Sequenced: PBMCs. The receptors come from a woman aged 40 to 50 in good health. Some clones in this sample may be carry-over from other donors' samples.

CDR3 protein: CASSFHRAEQYF. As DNA, the CDR3 is TGTGCCAGCAGCTTTCACAGGGCCGAGCAGTACTTC. The V and J genes are TRBV14 and TRBJ2-7; D is perhaps TRBD1 (6 bases). V shed 5 bases and J shed 6 bases, with 11 bases lying between them. Per the germline V gene, CDR1 is SGHDN and CDR2 is FVKESK. The CDR3 extends over 12 amino acids.

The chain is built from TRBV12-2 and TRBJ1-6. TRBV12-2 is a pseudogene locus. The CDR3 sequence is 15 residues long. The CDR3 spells CASRLRRWGNSPLHF. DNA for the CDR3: TGTGCAAGTCGCTTACGGCGGTGGGGGAATTCACCCCTCCACTTT.

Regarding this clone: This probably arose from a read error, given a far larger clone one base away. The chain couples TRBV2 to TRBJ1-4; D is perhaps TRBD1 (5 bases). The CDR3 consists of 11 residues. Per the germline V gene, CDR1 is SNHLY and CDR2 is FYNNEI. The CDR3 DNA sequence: TGTGTCAGTCAGGGTTATGAAAAACTGTTTTTT. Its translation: CVSQGYEKLFF.

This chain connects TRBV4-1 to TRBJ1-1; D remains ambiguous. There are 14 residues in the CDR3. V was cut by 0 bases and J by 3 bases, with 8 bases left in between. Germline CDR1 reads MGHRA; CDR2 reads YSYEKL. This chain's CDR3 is CASSQEEGYTEAFF. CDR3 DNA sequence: TGCGCCAGCAGCCAAGAGGAGGGCTACACTGAAGCTTTCTTT.

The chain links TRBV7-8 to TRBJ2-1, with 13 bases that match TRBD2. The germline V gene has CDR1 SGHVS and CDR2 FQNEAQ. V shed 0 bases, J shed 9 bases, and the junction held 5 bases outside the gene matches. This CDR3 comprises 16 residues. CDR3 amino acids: CASSLAGTSGTVEQFF. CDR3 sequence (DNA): TGTGCCAGCAGCTTAGCCGGGACTAGCGGGACGGTTGAGCAGTTCTTC.

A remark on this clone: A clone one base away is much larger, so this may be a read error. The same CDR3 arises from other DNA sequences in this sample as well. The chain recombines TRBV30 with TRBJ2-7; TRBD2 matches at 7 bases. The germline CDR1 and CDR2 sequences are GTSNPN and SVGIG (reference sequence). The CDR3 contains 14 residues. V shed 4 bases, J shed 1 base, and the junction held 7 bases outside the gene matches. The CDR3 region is CAWKAGLLSYEQYF. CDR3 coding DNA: TGTGCCTGGAAAGCGGGGCTCCTTTCCTACGAGCAGTACTTC.

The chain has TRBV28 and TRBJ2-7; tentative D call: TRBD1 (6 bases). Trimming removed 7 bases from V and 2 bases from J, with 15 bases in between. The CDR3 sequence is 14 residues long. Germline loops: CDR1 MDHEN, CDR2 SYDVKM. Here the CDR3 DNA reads TGTGCCAGCAAGCACCGGGACACCACCTACGAGCAGTACTTC. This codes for CASKHRDTTYEQYF.

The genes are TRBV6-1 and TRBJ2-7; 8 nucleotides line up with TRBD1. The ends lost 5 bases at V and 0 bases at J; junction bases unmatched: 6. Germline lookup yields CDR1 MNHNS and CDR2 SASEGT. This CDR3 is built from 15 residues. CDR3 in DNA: TGTGCCAGCAGTTTGGGACAGGACCCCTCCTACGAGCAGTACTTC. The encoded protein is CASSLGQDPSYEQYF.